Detailed here is one TCR beta chain. Its antigen is not known. One end of the junction fails to match germline, which may point to a read error. The data were taken from a study of response to subunit inactivated influenza vaccine. Whole-study findings and limits: After each seasonal influenza vaccination, few new T cells are recruited, the authors suggested.

Each CDR3 protein gets one entry after TCRdb re-called the RT-PCR reads with MiXCR. The sample holds hundreds of thousands of distinct CDR3 sequences, 15% to 19% seen once. From germline, CDR1 is DFQATT and CDR2 SNEGSKA (reference sequence). CDR3 length: 17 residues. The input for sequencing was PBMCs from blood, taken 11 to 12 days after vaccination. This receptor was taken from a man in his fifties who received an inactivated influenza vaccine. The chain carries TRBV20-1 and TRBJ2-3; the D gene is possibly TRBD2 (6 bases). The CDR3 bases are TGCTGTGCTAGAGATTCTCTCGTGGGACTTTATACAGATACGCAGTATTTT. This encodes CCARDSLVGLYTDTQYF.